Listed below are T cell receptor beta chains from one sample, sequenced in a study of T cell responses to AZD1222 COVID-19 vaccine. The protocol was immunoSEQ multiplex PCR, while the TCRdb copy is restricted to in-frame clones and leaves out a portion. The data hold about 120,000 clones, with over 75% observed a single time. Sequencing was performed on peripheral blood, taken on day 0 of AZD1222 vaccination. Receptors were obtained from an adult in good health. The CDR3 runs from the conserved cysteine through the conserved F or W. Each record gives: J gene, D gene, clone size, V gene, CDR3 DNA, CDR3 protein. A D gene is named only where the DNA matches it firmly. Some rows mark clone size as missing; the rest say once, few, many or name a class of expanded clone.

J: TRBJ2-7
D: .
size: .
V: TRBV28
DNA: TGTGCCAGCAGTCCCCAAACAGGTAGAAACCGCTACGAGCAGTACTTC
CDR3: CASSPQTGRNRYEQYF

J: TRBJ1-1
D: .
size: .
V: TRBV7-9
DNA: TGTGCCAGCAGAGTCTCGGGAATGAACACTGAAGCTTTCTTT
CDR3: CASRVSGMNTEAFF

J: TRBJ2-7
D: TRBD2
size: .
V: TRBV7-3
DNA: TGTGCCAGCAGCCCGTCCGGCGGGAGAATCTACGAGCAGTACTTC
CDR3: CASSPSGGRIYEQYF

J: TRBJ1-2
D: .
size: .
V: TRBV28
DNA: TGTGCCAGCAGTTTCCCTGCCCAGCAGAAGGGTGGCTACACCTTC
CDR3: CASSFPAQQKGGYTF

J: TRBJ1-2
D: .
size: .
V: TRBV12-3/TRBV12-4
DNA: TGTGCCAGCAGTTTCAGTAACTATGGCTACACCTTC
CDR3: CASSFSNYGYTF

J: TRBJ1-6
D: .
size: .
V: TRBV6-4
DNA: TGTGCCAGCATCCAGAAAGATTCACCCCTCCACTTT
CDR3: CASIQKDSPLHF

J: TRBJ2-5
D: .
size: once
V: TRBV2
DNA: TGTGCCAGCAGTGAGGGACGATTGAAGACCCAGTACTTC
CDR3: CASSEGRLKTQYF

J: TRBJ1-2
D: TRBD1
size: .
V: TRBV27
DNA: TGTGCCAGCGGGACAGGGCCCGTCTCCTTC
CDR3: CASGTGPVSF

J: TRBJ2-3
D: TRBD2
size: .
V: TRBV27
DNA: TGTGCCAGCAGTTTATCGGCGGGAGGGCCCGGAGGGGGGCAGTATTTT
CDR3: CASSLSAGGPGGGQYF

J: TRBJ2-7
D: .
size: .
V: TRBV28
DNA: TGTGCCAGCAGACAGTTACCAGGGGAAAGACAGTACTTC
CDR3: CASRQLPGERQYF

J: TRBJ1-2
D: TRBD1
size: .
V: TRBV5-1
DNA: TGCGCCAGCAGTACCGACAGGGCCTATGGCTACACCTTC
CDR3: CASSTDRAYGYTF

J: TRBJ2-1
D: TRBD2
size: .
V: TRBV7-2
DNA: TGTGCCAGCAGCGGCGGGAGGGGGTACAATGAGCAGTTCTTC
CDR3: CASSGGRGYNEQFF

J: TRBJ2-7
D: .
size: .
V: TRBV7-5
DNA: TGTGTCAGAAGCCCCCAGGACAGGGAACTTCTCCCCTGTCCCTACGAGCAGTACTTC
CDR3: CVRSPQDRELLPCPYEQYF

J: TRBJ1-1
D: .
size: .
V: TRBV9
DNA: TGTGCCAGCAGCGTGCTAATTTCGACTGAAGCTTTCTTT
CDR3: CASSVLISTEAFF

J: TRBJ1-1
D: .
size: .
V: TRBV18
DNA: TGTGCCAGCTCACCATCGAACGGGGTAGCTTTCTTT
CDR3: CASSPSNGVAFF

J: TRBJ1-1
D: .
size: .
V: TRBV19
DNA: TGTGCCAGCCTCCGGGACACCAACACTGAAGCTTTCTTT
CDR3: CASLRDTNTEAFF

J: TRBJ2-3
D: TRBD2
size: once
V: TRBV9
DNA: TGTGCCAGCGGGAGGGAGCCCTCCTCCACAGATACGCAGTATTTT
CDR3: CASGREPSSTDTQYF

J: TRBJ1-1
D: .
size: .
V: TRBV3-1/TRBV3-2
DNA: TGTGCCAGCAGCCAAGATTACGCCCAAACCTACACTGAAGCTTTCTTT
CDR3: CASSQDYAQTYTEAFF

J: TRBJ1-2
D: .
size: .
V: TRBV7-2
DNA: TGTGCCAGCAGCCCCCGGGACCCACTTGATGGCTACACCTTC
CDR3: CASSPRDPLDGYTF

J: TRBJ2-7
D: .
size: .
V: TRBV5-6
DNA: TGTGCCAGCAGCTTGGGACTTCACGAGCAGTACTTC
CDR3: CASSLGLHEQYF

J: TRBJ1-5
D: .
size: .
V: TRBV15
DNA: TGTGCCACCAGCAGACCCCAAGGCAGGGACAATCAGCCCCAGCATTTT
CDR3: CATSRPQGRDNQPQHF

J: TRBJ1-1
D: .
size: .
V: TRBV30
DNA: TGTGCCTGGAGTGACCCACTTGGAGAGAACACTGAAGCTTTCTTT
CDR3: CAWSDPLGENTEAFF

J: TRBJ2-2
D: .
size: once
V: TRBV4-3
DNA: TGCGCCAGCAGCCAAGAACGGGGGGCGGGGCGTCAAACCACCGGGGAGCTGTTTTTT
CDR3: CASSQERGAGRQTTGELFF

J: TRBJ2-1
D: .
size: once
V: TRBV5-4
DNA: TGTGCCAGCAGCTTGGAACCAGAAGACAATGAGCAGTTCTTC
CDR3: CASSLEPEDNEQFF

J: TRBJ1-4
D: TRBD1
size: .
V: TRBV4-2
DNA: TGTGCCAGCAGCCAAGGGGGTACAGGGGATAATGAAAAACTGTTTTTT
CDR3: CASSQGGTGDNEKLFF

J: TRBJ1-5
D: TRBD1
size: .
V: TRBV18
DNA: TGTGCCAGCTCACCCGGGACAGGGTTTGATCAGCCCCAGCATTTT
CDR3: CASSPGTGFDQPQHF

J: TRBJ1-2
D: .
size: once
V: TRBV28
DNA: TGTGCCAGCAGTCCCTCTGGGACACCAGCTAACTATGGCTACACCTTC
CDR3: CASSPSGTPANYGYTF

J: TRBJ2-7
D: TRBD2
size: once
V: TRBV4-3
DNA: TGCGCCAGCAGCCAAAGTACTAGCGGGCGTTACGAGCAGTACTTC
CDR3: CASSQSTSGRYEQYF

J: TRBJ2-5
D: .
size: .
V: TRBV29-1
DNA: TGCAGCGTTGGTTCGCGCCAAGAGACCCAGTACTTC
CDR3: CSVGSRQETQYF

J: TRBJ2-7
D: .
size: .
V: TRBV11-3
DNA: TGTGCCAGCAGTCAGCTCGGGGGATCCTACGAGCAGTACTTC
CDR3: CASSQLGGSYEQYF

J: TRBJ1-2
D: .
size: .
V: TRBV19
DNA: TGTGCCAGTAGTATACGCGGTGAGGCAGGCGCCTATCACTATGGCTACACCTTC
CDR3: CASSIRGEAGAYHYGYTF

J: TRBJ2-5
D: TRBD1
size: .
V: TRBV5-4
DNA: TGTGCCAGCAGCTCTCGGGACAGGTGGAAGGGAGAGACCCAGTACTTC
CDR3: CASSSRDRWKGETQYF

J: TRBJ2-2
D: .
size: .
V: TRBV4-1
DNA: TGCGCCAGTGGCCGACCGGGAAGCACCGGGGAGCTGTTTTTT
CDR3: CASGRPGSTGELFF

J: TRBJ1-2
D: TRBD1
size: .
V: TRBV12-3/TRBV12-4
DNA: TGTGCCAGCAGTCCCCCAGGGGGCAATGGCTACACCTTC
CDR3: CASSPPGGNGYTF

J: TRBJ1-5
D: .
size: .
V: TRBV3-1/TRBV3-2
DNA: TGTGCCAGCAGCCAAGATATAAGGGGTCAGCCCCAGCATTTT
CDR3: CASSQDIRGQPQHF

J: TRBJ2-3
D: TRBD1
size: .
V: TRBV7-2
DNA: TGTGCCAGCAGCCTACATAATCGACAGGGGGCGTCAGCAGATACGCAGTATTTT
CDR3: CASSLHNRQGASADTQYF

J: TRBJ2-4
D: .
size: .
V: TRBV4-3
DNA: TGCGCCAGCAGCCAAGAAGCCCGGTCTGGTCACATTCAGTACTTC
CDR3: CASSQEARSGHIQYF

J: TRBJ2-1
D: .
size: .
V: TRBV21-1
DNA: TGTGCCAGCAGCAAAGAGCCCCTGCCGGCGGGGTGCGGTGAGCAGTTCTTC
CDR3: CASSKEPLPAGCGEQFF

J: TRBJ1-5
D: .
size: .
V: TRBV18
DNA: TGTGCCAGCTCACCACAGTTAGGGCCCGGGGATCAGCCCCAGCATTTT
CDR3: CASSPQLGPGDQPQHF

J: TRBJ2-5
D: TRBD2
size: .
V: TRBV11-1
DNA: TGTGCCAGCAGCTCCCGCGGGGGGTCCCAAGAGACCCAGTACTTC
CDR3: CASSSRGGSQETQYF